Each of the 5 T cell receptor beta chains below was sequenced from the same sample in a study of breast tumors, draining lymph nodes, adjacent tissues. From the multiplex PCR reads, TCRdb called clonotypes with MiXCR, one entry per CDR3 protein. The repertoire holds about 66,000 distinct CDR3 sequences, less than 50% seen once, with 8.4% in the top ten. The sample consisted of breast tumor tissue. Receptors originate from a female donor with breast cancer. Some clones in this sample may be carry-over from other donors' samples.

In this sample, this clonotype turned up many times. The V and J genes are TRBV20-1 and TRBJ2-1, with 9 bases matching TRBD2. This CDR3 comprises 15 residues. V was clipped by 3 bases and J by 8 bases; unmatched bases: 11. Germline CDR1 and CDR2: DFQATT and SNEGSKA (reference sequence). DNA for the CDR3: TGCAGTGCTAGTGGCGGGAGGGCCTCTTGGGATGAGCAGTTCTTC. Translation: CSASGGRASWDEQFF.

This clonotype has more than one count but fewer than ten. A clone one base away is much larger, so this may be a read error. The rearrangement links TRBV6-5 to TRBJ1-5; possibly TRBD1 for D (5 bases). V lost 6 bases to trimming and J lost 3 bases, with 9 bases between them. Germline V gives CDR1 MNHEY, CDR2 SVGAGI. This CDR3 region has 13 residues. The CDR3 spells CASRRQINQPQHF. The CDR3, as DNA: TGTGCCAGCAGGCGACAGATCAATCAGCCCCAGCATTTT.

This clonotype is judged medium-sized (0.01 to 0.1%). The chain carries TRBV24-1 and TRBJ2-1, with TRBD2 identical over 8 bases. V trimming: 0 bases; J trimming: 6 bases; junction bases outside the gene matches: 12. This CDR3 comprises 18 residues. CDR1 is KGHDR and CDR2 is SFDVKD in the germline V gene. The CDR3 bases are TGTGCCACCAGTGATTTGGGTGGAGCGGGGGCCATACTCAATGAGCAGTTCTTC. Residues: CATSDLGGAGAILNEQFF.

The chain employs TRBV6-5 and TRBJ1-1; D call uncertain. This CDR3 comprises 14 residues. The germline V and J ends were trimmed by 6 bases and 0 bases, with 11 bases remaining between them. Germline lookup yields CDR1 MNHEY and CDR2 SVGAGI. CDR3: CASRYDGMNTEAFF. The CDR3, as DNA: TGTGCCAGCAGGTATGATGGCATGAACACTGAAGCTTTCTTT.

The chain combines TRBV5-1 with TRBJ2-3; 8 bases line up with TRBD1. The CDR3 is 15 residues long. The junction had 4 bases not matched to a gene; V was cut back by 4 bases and J by 0 bases. Germline-derived CDR1 and CDR2 are SGHRS and YFSETQ. This CDR3 is CASSRDRGSTDTQYF. In DNA, the CDR3 is TGCGCCAGCAGCAGAGACAGGGGAAGCACAGATACGCAGTATTTT.